One TCR beta chain is described in this entry. The antigen is not known. The data derive from a study of cytomegalovirus exposure and HLA in healthy donors. The PCR was carried out with 60 Vbeta primers and 13 Jbeta primers. Measured with immunoSEQ multiplex PCR; TCRdb has only the in-frame clones, and not every one. This sample's clone table lists some 41,000 clones. The germline V gene has CDR1 SGHTA and CDR2 FQGNSA. The CDR3 is 16 amino acids. Germline trimming cut 5 bases from V and 0 bases from J; bases unmatched to any gene: 4. Overall study results and limits: No immune exposure information besides CMV serostatus was available. Several of the most significant clusters appeared linked to common viral pathogens, based on a later analysis.

The sample consisted of PBMCs. This chain joins TRBV7-2 and TRBJ1-6, with TRBD1 matching over 7 bases. This receptor was obtained from a man aged 30 to 39 in good health and CMV-seronegative. CDR3 sequence: CASSPRDSSYNSPLHF. CDR3 nucleotide sequence: TGTGCCAGCAGCCCACGGGACAGCTCCTATAATTCACCCCTCCACTTT. The full variable domain, its missing parts supplied by reference TRBV7-2 and TRBJ1-6, is GAGVSQSPSNKVTEKGKDVELRCDPISGHTALYWYRQSLGQGLEFLIYFQGNSAPDKSGLPSDRFSAERTGGSVSTLTIQRTQQEDSAVYLCASSPRDSSYNSPLHFGNGTRLTVT.